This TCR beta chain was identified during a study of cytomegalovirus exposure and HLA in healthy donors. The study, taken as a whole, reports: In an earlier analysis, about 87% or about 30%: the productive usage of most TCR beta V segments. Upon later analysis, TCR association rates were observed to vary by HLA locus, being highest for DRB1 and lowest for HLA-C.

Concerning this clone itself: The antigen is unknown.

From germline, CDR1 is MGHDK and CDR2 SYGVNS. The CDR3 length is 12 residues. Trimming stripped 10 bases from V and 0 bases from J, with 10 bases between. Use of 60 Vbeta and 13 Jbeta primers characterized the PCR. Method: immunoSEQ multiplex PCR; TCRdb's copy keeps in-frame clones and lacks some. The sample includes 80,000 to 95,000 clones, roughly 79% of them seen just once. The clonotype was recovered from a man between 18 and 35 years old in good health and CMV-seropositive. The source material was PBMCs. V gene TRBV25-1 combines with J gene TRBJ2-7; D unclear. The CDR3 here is CATARFSYEQYF. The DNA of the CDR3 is TGTGCCACCGCGCGCTTCTCCTACGAGCAGTACTTC.